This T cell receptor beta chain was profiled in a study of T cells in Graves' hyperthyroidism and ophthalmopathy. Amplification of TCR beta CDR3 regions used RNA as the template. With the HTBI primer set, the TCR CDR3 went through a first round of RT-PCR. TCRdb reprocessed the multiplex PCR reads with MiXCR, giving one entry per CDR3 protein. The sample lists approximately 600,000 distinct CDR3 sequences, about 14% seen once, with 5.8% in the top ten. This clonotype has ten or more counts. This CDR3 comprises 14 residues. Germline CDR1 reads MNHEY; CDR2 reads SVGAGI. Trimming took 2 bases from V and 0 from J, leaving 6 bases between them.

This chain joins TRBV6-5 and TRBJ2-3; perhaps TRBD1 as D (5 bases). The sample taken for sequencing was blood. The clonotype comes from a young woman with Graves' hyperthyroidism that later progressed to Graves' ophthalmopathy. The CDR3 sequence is CASSYDSSTDTQYF. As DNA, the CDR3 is TGTGCCAGCAGTTACGACAGTAGCACAGATACGCAGTATTTT.